The TCR beta chain described here comes from a study of STAT3 mutations in large granular lymphocyte leukemia. Findings of the study overall: Every T-LGLL patient had at least one immunodominant TCRbeta clonotype.

Method: immunoSEQ multiplex PCR; TCRdb's copy keeps in-frame clones and lacks some. The data contain 30,000 to 35,000 clones, roughly 80% of them singletons. Trimming removed 1 base at V and 2 bases at J, with 9 bases between. The length of the CDR3 is 15 residues. CDR1 and CDR2 (germline): PRHDT, FYEKMQ (reference sequence). Only a few counts were recorded for this clone. Its cognate antigen is unknown. The sequencing input was peripheral blood mononuclear cells. The chain carries TRBV13 and TRBJ2-1; no definite D call. This TCR derives from a woman aged 50 to 65 with T-cell large granular lymphocyte leukemia. Some clones in this sample may be carry-over from other donors' samples. This CDR3 reads CASSLDIAPYNEQFF. CDR3 in DNA: TGTGCCAGCAGCTTAGACATCGCGCCCTACAATGAGCAGTTCTTC.